The 27 T cell receptor beta chains presented below share a single source sample, sequenced in a study of blood T cells in healthy people across ages. A sample-barcoded 5' primer and a J-beta primer mix were used in a second PCR of roughly 7 to 11 cycles. Each CDR3 protein gets one entry after TCRdb re-called the 5' RACE reads with MiXCR. There are 730,000 or so distinct CDR3 sequences in the sample; around two fifths occur only once, and around 30% lies in the top ten. The sample was blood. Every receptor here comes from a man at least 80 years old in good health.

This clonotype was seen a single time. Germline is not matched at one junction end, which may reflect a read error. The chain recombines TRBV4-3 with TRBJ2-5, with TRBD2 identical over 7 bases. The CDR3 runs to 14 residues. CDR1 and CDR2 (germline): LGHNA, YSLEER. CDR3 in DNA: TGCGCCAGCAGCCCGGGGACTAACCAAGAGGCCCAGTACTTC. Translating gives CASSPGTNQEAQYF.

In this sample, this clonotype turned up many times. This chain connects TRBV12-3 or TRBV12-4 to TRBJ2-3; TRBD2 agrees at 7 bases. After removal of 5 bases from V and 5 bases from J, the junction contained 10 bases not matched to a gene. This CDR3 has 15 amino acids. Here the CDR3 reads CASSRTSSNQDTQYF. The DNA for the CDR3 is TGTGCCAGCAGTCGGACTAGTTCCAATCAAGATACGCAGTATTTT.

The chain uses TRBV14 and TRBJ1-2, with 8 bases that match TRBD1. The V and J ends lost 1 base and 3 bases, in that order; junction bases with no gene match: 4. The CDR3 sequence is 15 residues long. Germline CDR1 reads SGHDN; CDR2 reads FVKESK. CDR3 residues: CASSQGRGLDYGYTF. The CDR3 DNA reads as TGTGCCAGCAGCCAAGGCAGGGGGCTGGACTATGGCTACACCTTC.

This clonotype was seen a few times. The chain links TRBV20-1 to TRBJ2-7, with 12 bases that match TRBD2. The CDR3 totals 14 residues. The junction had 5 bases not matched to a gene; V was cut back by 2 bases and J by 6 bases. Germline lookup yields CDR1 DFQATT and CDR2 SNEGSKA (reference sequence). The CDR3 coding sequence is TGCAGTGCTAGATCGACTAGCGGGAGTGGCGAGCAGTACTTC. Translating gives CSARSTSGSGEQYF.

This chain links TRBV6-6 with TRBJ2-1; 8 bases map to TRBD1. Trimming at V came to 9 bases and at J to 0 bases, leaving 7 bases not matched to a gene. There are 15 residues in the CDR3. CDR1 and CDR2 from the germline V gene are MNHNY and SVGAGI (reference sequence). The CDR3 DNA sequence: TGTGCCAGTTCGGGACAGGCAATCTCCTACAATGAGCAGTTCTTC. It encodes CASSGQAISYNEQFF.

This clonotype has only a few counts. V gene TRBV4-1 combines with J gene TRBJ2-7; 13 nucleotides agree with TRBD2. Germline V CDR1 and CDR2: MGHRA, YSYEKL. V shed 4 bases and J 2 bases; nucleotides not matched to a gene: 11. The CDR3 extends over 18 amino acids. CDR3 residues: CASSPGLAGEPSAYEQYF. The CDR3, as DNA: TGCGCCAGCAGCCCCGGACTAGCGGGAGAACCTTCGGCCTACGAGCAGTACTTC.

The chain has TRBV6-2 or TRBV6-3 and TRBJ1-1; D perhaps matches TRBD1 (5 bases). Germline V lookup: CDR1 MNHEY, CDR2 SVGEGT. Trimming shortened V by 7 bases and J by 7 bases, and 13 bases separated the two germline ends. The CDR3 consists of 12 residues. CDR3 amino acids: CASMGPLVEAFF. CDR3 coding DNA: TGTGCCAGCATGGGACCCCTGGTTGAAGCTTTCTTT.

DNA for the CDR3: TGTGCCAGCAGACGAGGACAGGGGCCCTCTAACTATGGCTACACCTTC. It translates to CASRRGQGPSNYGYTF. The chain recombines TRBV6-1 with TRBJ1-2; 9 nucleotides line up with TRBD1. CDR3 length: 16 residues. V lost 6 bases to trimming and J lost 0 bases; unmatched junction nucleotides: 8. Germline V CDR1 and CDR2: MNHNS, SASEGT.

This clonotype was seen more than once but under ten times. The rearrangement uses TRBV20-1 and TRBJ2-3; TRBD2 might be the D (7 bases). There are 13 residues in the CDR3. Germline CDR1 is DFQATT and CDR2 is SNEGSKA (reference sequence). CDR3 in DNA: TGCACCCAAGAGGGGGGGCGGATAAATACGCAGTATTTT. Translating gives CTQEGGRINTQYF.

The chain combines TRBV19 with TRBJ2-2; TRBD2 matches 11 bases. V was pared by 7 bases and J by 6 bases, with 4 bases of the junction left unmatched. Germline CDR1 LNHDA, CDR2 SQIVND (reference sequence). The CDR3 runs to 14 residues. In DNA form, the CDR3 reads TGTGCCAGTATTAGCGGGAGGGTCTCCGGGGAGCTGTTTTTT. Translated, it gives CASISGRVSGELFF.

The J gene is TRBJ2-5, the V gene TRBV6-5; TRBD2 matches 10 bases. The CDR3 consists of 18 residues. The germline CDR1 and CDR2 sequences are MNHEY and SVGAGI. V was clipped by 0 bases and J by 5 bases; unmatched bases: 12. The CDR3 nucleotides are TGTGCCAGCAGTTACTCGAGCGTAGCTAGCGGGAGTCGGGAGACCCAGTACTTC. Residues: CASSYSSVASGSRETQYF.

The rearrangement joins TRBV27 to TRBJ1-1, with no clear D. The germline V gene has CDR1 MNHEY and CDR2 SMNVEV (reference sequence). Between the trimmed V and J ends, which lost 6 bases and 1 base, there was a span of 12 bases. The CDR3 extends over 14 amino acids. CDR3 nucleotide sequence: TGTGCCAGCAGCCCGGACCGGAGGAACACTGAAGCTTTCTTT. Its protein product is CASSPDRRNTEAFF.

Only a few counts were recorded for this clonotype. The rearrangement uses TRBV11-2 and TRBJ2-2; 7 bases agree with TRBD1. The length of the CDR3 is 15 residues. The V segment lost 5 bases and the J segment 6 bases; nucleotides outside the gene matches: 9. Per germline, CDR1 SGHAT and CDR2 FQNNGV. In DNA form, the CDR3 reads TGTGCCAGCAGCCGACCGACAGGGCTAGCCGGGGAGCTGTTTTTT. Protein sequence: CASSRPTGLAGELFF.

The chain combines TRBV6-5 with TRBJ2-5; 7 bases agree with TRBD1. Trimming removed 6 bases from V and 5 bases from J; junction bases left unmatched: 12. This CDR3 region has 15 residues. Per the germline V gene, CDR1 is MNHEY and CDR2 is SVGAGI. The CDR3 DNA is TGTGCCAGCAGCACAAACAGGGGTCCCATGGAGACCCAGTACTTC. Translating gives CASSTNRGPMETQYF.

In this sample, this clonotype turned up many times. At one end, the junction sequence differs from germline, possibly due to a read error. The V call is TRBV3-1, the J call TRBJ2-2; D might be TRBD1 (5 bases). Germline V lookup: CDR1 LGHDT, CDR2 YNNKEL (reference sequence). The CDR3 has 15 residues. DNA of the CDR3: TGTGCCAGCAGGCAAGGGTCAGGGCTCGGCGGGGAGCTGTTTTTT. Translating gives CASRQGSGLGGELFF.

The V call is TRBV21-1, the J call TRBJ2-7; the table assigns TRBD2, which was not confirmed against the DNA. TRBV21-1 is assigned pseudogene status. This CDR3 contains 12 residues. CDR3 sequence (DNA): TGTGCCAGCAGTCCCGCCCCCTACGAGCAGTACTTC. Translation: CASSPAPYEQYF.

The chain uses TRBV6-2 or TRBV6-3 and TRBJ2-7, with D perhaps TRBD2 (6 bases). Germline loops: CDR1 MNHEY, CDR2 SVGEGT. V gave up 4 bases and J gave up 3 bases, with 10 bases separating them. This CDR3 region has 13 residues. CDR3 DNA sequence: TGTGCCAGCAGTTCGGGACTTGACTACGAGCAGTACTTC. It encodes CASSSGLDYEQYF.

The CDR3 sequence is CASSYSSPRTIHRSGANVLTF. The CDR3 region has the DNA TGTGCCAGCAGTTACTCGAGTCCTAGGACAATTCACCGTTCTGGGGCCAACGTCCTGACTTTC. This chain uses TRBV6-5 with TRBJ2-6, with D perhaps TRBD1 (5 bases). The V end was cut by 0 bases, the J end by 1 base, with 22 bases between. This CDR3 has 21 amino acids. CDR1 and CDR2 from the germline V gene are MNHEY and SVGAGI.

This clonotype occurred a few times. The gene calls are TRBV20-1 and TRBJ2-1, with D tentatively TRBD2 (7 bases). V gave up 0 bases and J gave up 0 bases, with 15 bases separating them. There are 17 residues in the CDR3. CDR1 is DFQATT, CDR2 SNEGSKA, per germline (reference sequence). CDR3: CSARDWRGGISYNEQFF. In DNA, the CDR3 is TGCAGTGCTAGAGATTGGAGGGGGGGTATCTCCTACAATGAGCAGTTCTTC.

Details on this clonotype: This may arise from a read error, as a much more abundant clone is one base away. The V and J genes are TRBV7-2 and TRBJ2-5; D is possibly TRBD1 (5 bases). The germline V gene has CDR1 SGHTA and CDR2 FQGNSA. V lost 2 bases and J 2 bases, leaving 15 bases between the germline ends. The CDR3 is 16 residues long. The CDR3 DNA sequence: TGTGCCAGCAGCTTACAAGAGGCAGGGCAACAAGAGACCCAGTACTTC. Amino acid sequence: CASSLQEAGQQETQYF. Drawing the rest from reference TRBV7-2 and TRBJ2-5, the complete variable domain is GAGVSQSPSNKVTEKGKDVELRCDPISGHTALYWYRQSLGQGLEFLIYFQGNSAPDKSGLPSDRFSAERTGGSVSTLTIQRTQQEDSAVYLCASSLQEAGQQETQYFGPGTRLLVL.

CDR3 sequence: CASSVGDPGTVYGYTF. The CDR3 DNA is TGTGCCAGCAGCGTAGGGGATCCTGGGACGGTTTATGGCTACACCTTC. The chain links TRBV9 to TRBJ1-2; D is perhaps TRBD1 (5 bases). Germline lookup yields CDR1 SGDLS and CDR2 YYNGEE. This CDR3 contains 16 residues. Trimming removed 0 bases at V and 5 bases at J, with 17 bases between.

V usage is TRBV20-1 and J usage is TRBJ1-2, with D uncertain. CDR3 length: 11 amino acids. Trimming took 5 bases from V and 7 from J, leaving 11 bases between them. The germline V gene has CDR1 DFQATT and CDR2 SNEGSKA (reference sequence). In nucleotides, the CDR3 is TGCAGTGCTGGCACAGCTGCTGGCTACACCTTC. Protein: CSAGTAAGYTF.

The chain uses TRBV15 and TRBJ1-2, with D hard to call. The ends were cut back, 0 bases at V and 8 bases at J, with 16 bases in the middle. There are 15 residues in the CDR3. Looked up from germline, CDR1 is LNHNV and CDR2 is YYDKDF (reference sequence). The CDR3 here is CATSREPSTLRGYTF. The CDR3 DNA reads as TGTGCCACCAGCAGAGAACCGTCGACTTTAAGGGGCTACACCTTC.

This clonotype was picked up a small number of times. The chain's CDR3 is CSARDRGSYNEQFF. For the CDR3, the DNA is TGCAGTGCTCGGGACCGCGGCTCCTACAATGAGCAGTTCTTC. The J gene is TRBJ2-1, the V gene TRBV20-1; D is perhaps TRBD1 or TRBD2 (5 bases each). Germline V gives CDR1 DFQATT, CDR2 SNEGSKA (reference sequence). The CDR3 has 14 amino acids. V was shortened by 5 bases and J by 0 bases, with 11 bases between the two germline ends.

This chain links TRBV20-1 with TRBJ1-4, with 10 bases lining up with TRBD1. V shed 0 bases, J shed 8 bases, and the junction held 6 bases outside the gene matches. Looked up from germline, CDR1 is DFQATT and CDR2 is SNEGSKA (reference sequence). This CDR3 is built from 15 residues. CDR3 protein: CSARETGGLGEKLFF. CDR3 in DNA: TGCAGTGCTAGAGAGACAGGGGGCTTGGGAGAAAAACTGTTTTTT.

The chain recombines TRBV7-6 with TRBJ2-7, with a tentative D call TRBD2 (7 bases). The V gene's germline CDR1 is SGHVS and CDR2 FNYEAQ. Trimming pared 5 bases from V and 7 bases from J, leaving 18 bases between. The CDR3 length is 14 residues. CDR3 in amino acids: CASSLLGGGNEQYF. DNA of the CDR3: TGTGCCAGCAGCCTCCTAGGGGGAGGGAATGAGCAGTACTTC.

This clonotype was counted a few times. The gene calls are TRBV25-1 and TRBJ2-7, with D perhaps TRBD1 (5 bases). Germline CDR1 and CDR2: MGHDK and SYGVNS. This CDR3 region has 16 residues. V was pared by 3 bases and J by 3 bases, with 18 bases between. The DNA for the CDR3 is TGTGCCAGCAGTGACCAGTTCAGGGCCGCTAACTACGAGCAGTACTTC. Protein: CASSDQFRAANYEQYF.